This T cell receptor (beta chain) was recorded in a study of CD8+ T cells in alopecia areata. Extracted RNA was reverse transcribed into cDNA, the sequencing template. The protocol was immunoSEQ multiplex PCR, while the TCRdb copy is restricted to in-frame clones and leaves out a portion. Seen here are 200,000 or so clones, 58% observed once, and the top ten hold 5.5%. This clone was seen only a few times. Its matching antigen is unknown. General study findings and limits: An increase in clonality over normal scalp was evident in lesional scalp, especially alopecia totalis/universalis.

This CDR3 comprises 13 residues. The germline V gene has CDR1 SEHNR and CDR2 FQNEAQ (reference sequence). The V gene lost 4 bases and the J gene lost 11 bases, with 16 bases spanning the gap. Treatment defined: oral pan-JAK inhibitor, 5-10 mg twice daily. The J gene is TRBJ2-3, the V gene TRBV7-9; perhaps TRBD2 as D (6 bases). The source is a human donor with alopecia areata. The source was CD4+ T cells sorted from blood, collected at week 24, from a patient treated with tofacitinib. As DNA, the CDR3 is TGTGCCAGCAGCTACGCACAGCGGGCTTTGCAGTATTTT. Its translation is CASSYAQRALQYF.